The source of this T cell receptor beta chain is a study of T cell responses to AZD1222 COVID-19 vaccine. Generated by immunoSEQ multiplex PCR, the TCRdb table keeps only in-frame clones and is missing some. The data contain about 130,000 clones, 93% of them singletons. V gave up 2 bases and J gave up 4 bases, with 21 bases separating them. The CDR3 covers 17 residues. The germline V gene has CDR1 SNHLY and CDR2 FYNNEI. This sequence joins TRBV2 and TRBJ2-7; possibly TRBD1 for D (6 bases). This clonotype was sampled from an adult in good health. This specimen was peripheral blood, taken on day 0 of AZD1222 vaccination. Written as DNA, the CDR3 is TGTGCCAGCAGTGAAAGGGGGACACCCCTCCTTCGATACGAGCAGTACTTC. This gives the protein CASSERGTPLLRYEQYF. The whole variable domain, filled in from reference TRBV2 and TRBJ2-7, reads EPEVTQTPSHQVTQMGQEVILRCVPISNHLYFYWYRQILGQKVEFLVSFYNNEISEKSEIFDDQFSVERPDGSNFTLKIRSTKLEDSAMYFCASSERGTPLLRYEQYFGPGTRLTVT.